This T cell receptor (beta chain) was identified in a study of shared clonotypes between healthy human individuals. General observations from the study: Measured sharing among donors was expected to vary with sequencing depth. Roughly 5% of naive CD4 clonotypes were shared across four donors.

Points on this clone: The antigen is undetermined.

Profiled with immunoSEQ multiplex PCR; TCRdb holds only in-frame clones, not every one. The table includes about 2.4 million clones, 93% detected once. CDR3 length: 16 amino acids. V shed 3 bases and J 6 bases; nucleotides not matched to a gene: 8. Germline assignment: CDR1 MRHNA and CDR2 SNTAGT. The rearrangement uses TRBV6-4 and TRBJ2-2; 9 bases align to TRBD1. Sequencing used naive CD4+ T cells from PBMCs. As to subset: CD45RA+ positively selected. The sequence was collected from a man aged 18 to 30 in good health. Some clones in this sample may be carry-over from other donors' samples. CDR3: CASSEAGTGLSGELFF. CDR3 sequence (DNA): TGTGCCAGCAGTGAGGCCGGGACAGGGTTGTCCGGGGAGCTGTTTTTT.